Described below is a single T cell receptor beta chain sequence and its context. These data are taken from a study of cytomegalovirus exposure and HLA in healthy donors. This CDR3 is built from 15 residues. V shed 4 bases, J shed 4 bases, and the junction held 8 bases outside the gene matches. Looked up from germline, CDR1 is MNHEY and CDR2 is SMNVEV (reference sequence). This cohort consisted of healthy bone marrow donors. PCR used 60 Vbeta primers and 13 Jbeta primers. Using immunoSEQ multiplex PCR, the repertoire was profiled, and TCRdb retains in-frame clones only, with some absent. The sample has around 130,000 clones, roughly 70% seen once.

The origin of this receptor is a man between 35 and 55 years old in good health and CMV-seropositive. Source material: PBMCs. V usage is TRBV27 and J usage is TRBJ2-7; 9 bases are shared with TRBD2. The CDR3 bases are TGTGCCAGCAGTTCGTTAGCGGGAGTAGCGTACGAGCAGTACTTC. Translated, it gives CASSSLAGVAYEQYF.